A selection of T cell receptor beta chains follows, all from one sample in a study of shared clonotypes between healthy human individuals. Profiled with immunoSEQ multiplex PCR; TCRdb holds only in-frame clones, not every one. The sample carries 2,100,000 or so clones, approximately 94% recorded once. Sample: naive CD4+ T cells sorted from blood. The origin of the receptors is a man in his late teens or twenties in good health. Each CDR3 is given with its conserved first and last residue.

v_call cdr3_aa
TRBV4-1 CASSRGTANNQPQHF
TRBV5-1 CASTVGADPIYEQYF
TRBV30 CALRSWDPVQYF
TRBV15 CATSRDAGVDQPQHF
TRBV6-5 CASSRSKGGAGYTF
TRBV2 CASTPLGRSNQPQHF
TRBV6-1 CASSEQGHAGNTIYF
TRBV4-3 CASSQALHGEGSRNEQFF
TRBV7-9 CASSPAPRLNTEAFF
TRBV6-1 CASRQAGYNSPLHF
TRBV11-2 CASRRTEYEQYF
TRBV5-5 CASSLDRNNEQFF
TRBV30 CAWTKRGFYNEQFF
TRBV19 CAAGSLRGYTF
TRBV15 CATSRDRGSTEAFF
TRBV11-3 CASSLDLWDEQYF
TRBV5-1 CASSLEGILSYEQYF
TRBV7-3 CASSLGTSGGKQYF
TRBV30 CAWSVKIRAASDEQFF
TRBV9 CASSPGRGANYEQYF
TRBV7-2 CASSYDDSTQYF
TRBV19 CASSISRVSGETQYF
TRBV19 CASSIDPKRDYGYTF
TRBV30 CAWSSPGPTWETQYF